Described below is a single T cell receptor (beta chain) sequence and its context. A junction boundary mismatches the germline segment, possibly from a read error. These data originate in a study of shared clonotypes between healthy human individuals. Germline values: CDR1 SGHNT, CDR2 YENEEA. The CDR3 has 11 amino acids. This table comes from immunoSEQ multiplex PCR, and its TCRdb copy is limited to in-frame clones, with some not included. Among under 2,500,000 clones listed, approximately 95% were seen once. The specimen sequenced was naive CD4+ T cells sorted from blood. Subset defined: CD45RA+ positively selected. The clonotype comes from a man younger than 35 in good health. The chain couples TRBV11-3 to TRBJ2-1; the match to TRBD2 covers 8 bases. CDR3 sequence reads: CASSREGFPVF. As DNA, the CDR3 is TGTGCCAGCAGCCGGGAGGGCTTTCCCGTCTTC.